This T cell receptor (beta chain) stems from a study of blood T cells in healthy people across ages. The CDR3 extends over 15 amino acids. Per germline, CDR1 DFQATT and CDR2 SNEGSKA (reference sequence). As regards this clonotype: One end of the junction varies from germline; a read error may be responsible.

Together with a sample-barcoded 5' primer, a J-beta primer mix was included in a second PCR lasting about 7 to 11 cycles. A single record per CDR3 protein comes from TCRdb applying MiXCR to the 5' RACE reads. The table has 1.5 million to 2 million distinct CDR3 sequences, 28% seen once. Sequencing used blood. The chain uses TRBV20-1 and TRBJ2-6, with 7 bases matching TRBD2. This TCR came from a woman younger than 45 in good health. The CDR3, as DNA: TGCAGTGCTAACGGACTAGTTGCTGGGGCCAACGTCCGGACTTTC. Translating gives CSANGLVAGANVRTF.